This TCR beta chain was retrieved from a study of T cell repertoires in cytomegalovirus infection. Study as a whole: As its CMV epitopes, the study selected recently identified HLA-C-restricted and well-studied HLA-B-restricted targets. Evidence of both CMV infection and a matching HLA type came from public TCR beta signatures.

This clonotype has a handful of counts. Antigen specificity is unknown. TCRdb re-called the reads with MiXCR, one entry per CDR3 protein. The sample lists about 55,000 distinct CDR3 sequences; more than 15% were seen once. Germline V lookup: CDR1 SEHNR, CDR2 FQNEAQ (reference sequence). The CDR3 covers 15 residues. The ends lost 5 bases at V and 4 bases at J; junction bases unmatched: 11. Sample: CD8+ T cells from cultured PBMCs, taken from culture after CMV antigen stimulation. The V call is TRBV7-9, the J call TRBJ2-7; 7 nucleotides match TRBD2. The clonotype was recovered from a human donor in good health (CMV status not recorded). Some clones in this sample may be carry-over from other donors' samples. CDR3 coding DNA: TGTGCCAGCAGCCAAAAGCGACTAGCTGGATACGAGCAGTACTTC. Protein sequence: CASSQKRLAGYEQYF.